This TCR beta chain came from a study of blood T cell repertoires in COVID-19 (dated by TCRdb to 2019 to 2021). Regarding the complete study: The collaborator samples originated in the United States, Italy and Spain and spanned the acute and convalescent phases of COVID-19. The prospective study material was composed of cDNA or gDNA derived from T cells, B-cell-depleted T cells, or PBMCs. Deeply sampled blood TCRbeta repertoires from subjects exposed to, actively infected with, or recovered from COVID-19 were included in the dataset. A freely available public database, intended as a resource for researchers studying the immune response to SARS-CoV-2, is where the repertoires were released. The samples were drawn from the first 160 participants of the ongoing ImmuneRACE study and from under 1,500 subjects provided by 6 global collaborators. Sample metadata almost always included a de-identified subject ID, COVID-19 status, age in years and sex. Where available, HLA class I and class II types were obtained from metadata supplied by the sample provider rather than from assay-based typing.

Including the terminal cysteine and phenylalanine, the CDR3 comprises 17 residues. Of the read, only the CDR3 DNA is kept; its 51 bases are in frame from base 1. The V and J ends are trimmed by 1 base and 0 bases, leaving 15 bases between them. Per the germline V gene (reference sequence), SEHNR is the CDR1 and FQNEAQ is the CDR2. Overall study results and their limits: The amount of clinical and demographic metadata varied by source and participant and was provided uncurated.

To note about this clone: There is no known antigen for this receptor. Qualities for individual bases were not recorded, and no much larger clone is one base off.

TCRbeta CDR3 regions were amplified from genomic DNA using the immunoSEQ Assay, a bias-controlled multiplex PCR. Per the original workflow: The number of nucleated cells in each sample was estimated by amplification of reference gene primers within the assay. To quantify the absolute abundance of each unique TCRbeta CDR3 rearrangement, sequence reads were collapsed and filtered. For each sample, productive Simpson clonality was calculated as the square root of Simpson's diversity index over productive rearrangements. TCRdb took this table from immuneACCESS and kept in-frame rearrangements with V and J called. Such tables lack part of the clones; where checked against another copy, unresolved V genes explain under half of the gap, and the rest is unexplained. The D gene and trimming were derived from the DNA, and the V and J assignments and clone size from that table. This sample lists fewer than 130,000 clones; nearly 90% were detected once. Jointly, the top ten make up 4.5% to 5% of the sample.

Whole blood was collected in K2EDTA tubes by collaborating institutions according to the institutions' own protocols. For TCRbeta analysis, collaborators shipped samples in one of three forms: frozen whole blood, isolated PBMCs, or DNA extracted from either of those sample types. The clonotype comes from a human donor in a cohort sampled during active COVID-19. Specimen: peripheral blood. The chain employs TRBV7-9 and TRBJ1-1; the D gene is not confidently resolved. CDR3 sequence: CASSLVLTADLNTEAFF. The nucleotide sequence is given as TGTGCCAGCAGCTTAGTTTTAACTGCTGATTTGAACACTGAAGCTTTCTTT.